Reported below is one T cell receptor beta chain. The antigen is not known. The sample originates from a study of Ad26.COV2.S vaccination and SARS-CoV-2 variants. Points from the study as a whole: Post-vaccination breadth of spike-specific CD8+ and CD4+ T cell responses was reportedly substantial.

Specified treatment: about 20 received Ad26.COV2.S at low or high dose, single or two shots; 5 received placebo; per-sample allocation not given. Sampling happened 63 days after the first vaccine or placebo injection. This vaccine is an Ad26 vector that expresses the Wuhan-strain SARS-CoV-2 spike. There are 16 residues in the CDR3. V trimming: 4 bases; J trimming: 3 bases; junction bases outside the gene matches: 6. The germline gives CDR1 SGHNT, CDR2 YYREEE (reference sequence). Using immunoSEQ multiplex PCR, the repertoire was profiled, and TCRdb retains in-frame clones only, with some absent. Of around 320,000 clones in the sample, more than 75% are singletons; the top ten hold more than 3%.

The specimen was peripheral blood, collected in a trial of Ad26.COV2.S vaccine versus placebo. The chain recombines TRBV5-4 with TRBJ2-3, with 12 bases matching TRBD1. This clonotype originated in a person between 18 and 65 years old who received the Ad26.COV2.S COVID-19 vaccine or a placebo. DNA of the CDR3: TGTGCCAGCAGCCCTCGGGACAGGGGGCGTACAGATACGCAGTATTTT. It yields the protein CASSPRDRGRTDTQYF.